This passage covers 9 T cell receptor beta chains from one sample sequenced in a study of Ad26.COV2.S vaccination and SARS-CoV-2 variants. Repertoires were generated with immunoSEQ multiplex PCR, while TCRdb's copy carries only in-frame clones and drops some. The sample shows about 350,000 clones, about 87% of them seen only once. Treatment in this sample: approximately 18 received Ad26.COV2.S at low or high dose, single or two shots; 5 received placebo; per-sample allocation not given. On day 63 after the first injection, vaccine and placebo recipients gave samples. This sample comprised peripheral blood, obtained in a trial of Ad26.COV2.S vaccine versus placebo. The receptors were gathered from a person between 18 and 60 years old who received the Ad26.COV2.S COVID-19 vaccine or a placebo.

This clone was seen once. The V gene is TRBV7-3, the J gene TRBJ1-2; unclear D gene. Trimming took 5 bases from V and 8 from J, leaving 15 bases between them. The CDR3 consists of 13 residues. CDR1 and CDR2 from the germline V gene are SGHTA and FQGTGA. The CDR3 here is CASSTQTDAGYTF. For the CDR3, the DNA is TGTGCCAGCAGCACCCAGACCGATGCGGGCTACACCTTC. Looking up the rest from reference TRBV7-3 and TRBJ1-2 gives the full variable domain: GAGVSQTPSNKVTEKGKYVELRCDPISGHTALYWYRQSLGQGPEFLIYFQGTGAADDSGLPNDRFFAVRPEGSVSTLKIQRTERGDSAVYLCASSTQTDAGYTFGSGTRLTVV.

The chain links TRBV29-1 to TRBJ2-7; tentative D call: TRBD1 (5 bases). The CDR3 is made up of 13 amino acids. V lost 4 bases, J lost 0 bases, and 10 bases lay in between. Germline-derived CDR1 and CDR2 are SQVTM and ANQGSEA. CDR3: CSVGQGHSYEQYF. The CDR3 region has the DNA TGCAGCGTTGGCCAGGGCCACTCCTACGAGCAGTACTTC.

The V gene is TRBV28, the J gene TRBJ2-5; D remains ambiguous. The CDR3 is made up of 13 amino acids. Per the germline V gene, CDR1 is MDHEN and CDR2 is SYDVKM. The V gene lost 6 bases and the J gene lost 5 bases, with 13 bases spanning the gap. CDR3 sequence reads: CASRLPPGETQYF. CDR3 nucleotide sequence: TGTGCCAGCAGACTCCCACCTGGGGAGACCCAGTACTTC.

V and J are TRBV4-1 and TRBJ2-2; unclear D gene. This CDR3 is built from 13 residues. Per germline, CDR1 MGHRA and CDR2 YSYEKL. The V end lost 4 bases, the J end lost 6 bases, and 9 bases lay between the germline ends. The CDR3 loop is CASSPRWAGELFF. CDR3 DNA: TGCGCCAGCAGCCCCCGGTGGGCCGGGGAGCTGTTTTTT.

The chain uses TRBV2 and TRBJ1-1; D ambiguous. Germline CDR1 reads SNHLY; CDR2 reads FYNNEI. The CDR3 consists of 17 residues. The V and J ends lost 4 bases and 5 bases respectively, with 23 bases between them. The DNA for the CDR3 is TGTGCCAGCAGTGGTCGAAGGGTAGCATCTTCTGGGACTGAAGCTTTCTTT. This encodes CASSGRRVASSGTEAFF.

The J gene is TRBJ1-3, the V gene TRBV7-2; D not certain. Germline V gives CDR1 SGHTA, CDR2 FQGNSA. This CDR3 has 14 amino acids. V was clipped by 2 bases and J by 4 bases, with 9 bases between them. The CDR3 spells CASSLPVGGNTIYF. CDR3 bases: TGTGCCAGCAGCTTACCCGTAGGAGGAAACACCATATATTTT. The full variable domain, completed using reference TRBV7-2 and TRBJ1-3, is GAGVSQSPSNKVTEKGKDVELRCDPISGHTALYWYRQSLGQGLEFLIYFQGNSAPDKSGLPSDRFSAERTGGSVSTLTIQRTQQEDSAVYLCASSLPVGGNTIYFGEGSWLTVV.

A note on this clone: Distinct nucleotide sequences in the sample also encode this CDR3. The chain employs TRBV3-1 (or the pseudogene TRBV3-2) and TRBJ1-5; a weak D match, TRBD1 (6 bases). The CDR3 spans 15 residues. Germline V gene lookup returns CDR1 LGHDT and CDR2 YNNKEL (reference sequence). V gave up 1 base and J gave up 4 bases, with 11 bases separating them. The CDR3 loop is CASSQGRGENQPQHF. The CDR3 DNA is TGTGCCAGCAGCCAAGGAAGGGGGGAGAATCAGCCCCAGCATTTT.

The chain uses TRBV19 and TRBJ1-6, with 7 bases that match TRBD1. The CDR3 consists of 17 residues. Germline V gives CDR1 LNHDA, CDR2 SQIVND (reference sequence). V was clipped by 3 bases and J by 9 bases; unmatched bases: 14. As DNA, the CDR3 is TGTGCCAGTAGTATCGCTACCCCGGGACAGTATTCTTCACCCCTCCACTTT. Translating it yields CASSIATPGQYSSPLHF.

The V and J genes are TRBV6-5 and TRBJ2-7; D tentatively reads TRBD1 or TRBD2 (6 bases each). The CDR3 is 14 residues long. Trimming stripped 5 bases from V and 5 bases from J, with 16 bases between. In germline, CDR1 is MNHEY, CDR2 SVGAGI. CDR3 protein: CASSRRGVPHEQYF. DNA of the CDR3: TGTGCCAGCAGTCGTAGGGGGGTCCCCCACGAGCAGTACTTC.